This TCR beta chain came from a study of Ad26.COV2.S vaccination and SARS-CoV-2 variants (dated by TCRdb to the early 2020s). Context from the whole study: Donors in the vaccine arm were drawn from COV1001, a multicentre, randomized, double-blind, placebo-controlled phase I-IIa trial testing Ad26.COV2.S in healthy adults. Dosing of Ad26.COV2.S was intramuscular, at either 5x10^10 or 1x10^11 viral particles, delivered as one shot or as two shots spaced 56 days apart. TCRbeta repertoire sequencing was used to assess the specificity and breadth of SARS-CoV-2-reactive T cell receptors after Ad26.COV2.S vaccination. The TCR-sequenced set comprised about 32 samples: some 20 Ad26.COV2.S vaccine recipients, 5 placebo recipients and 8 SARS-CoV-2 convalescent individuals. Participants in the trial were split at random into five groups of five each, receiving low-dose or high-dose Ad26.COV2.S once or twice, or else placebo on both occasions. Blinding of investigators to trial group allocation was maintained during experiments and outcome assessment. Findings and caveats that apply to the study as a whole: Substantial breadth of spike-specific CD8+ and CD4+ T cell responses was reported after vaccination. Compared with placebo recipients, Ad26.COV2.S recipients showed higher spike-specific TCR breadth (P = 0.0014). The authors noted that the TCR breadth and depth analyses may have underestimated total T cell responses. The study was not powered for comparison of responses between vaccine doses or regimens. Vaccine and placebo recipients had comparable non-spike TCR breadth, which fits with the vaccine containing only spike.

The immunoSEQ Assay was the method used to sequence TCRbeta CDR3 regions. After extraction, genomic DNA underwent amplification by bias-controlled multiplex PCR, followed by high-throughput sequencing. In the authors' own workflow: To quantify the absolute abundance of each unique TCRbeta CDR3 region, sequences were collapsed and filtered. T cell fraction was estimated by normalization of TCRbeta template counts to usable DNA, with usable DNA being measured through amplification of reference genes present in all nucleated cells. Repertoire TCRs were annotated as SARS-CoV-2-specific by exact matching of V gene, CDR3 amino acid sequence and J gene to a known reactive TCR set. MIRA supplied the reference SARS-CoV-2 TCR set, which was filtered for enrichment in COVID-19-positive ImmuneCODE repertoires so that public or cross-reactive TCRs were removed. Using the MIRA antigens, annotated TCRs were further analysed by specific ORF or by position within an ORF. Breadth was defined as the number of annotated unique rearrangements divided by the total number of unique productive rearrangements, and depth was defined as the summed frequency of the annotated unique rearrangements. Two-sided Wilcoxon rank-sum tests were used to compare TCR breadth between groups. TCRdb took this table from immuneACCESS and kept in-frame rearrangements with V and J called. Such tables lack part of the clones; where checked against another copy, unresolved V genes explain under half of the gap, and the rest is unexplained. The V and J calls and clone size come from that table; D and trimming were worked out from the DNA. The sample table contains around 500,000 clones; only one count was recorded for about 89% of them. The ten largest clones capture 1.5% to 2% of the sample.

Regarding this clone: Which antigen it targets is not known. Within one base of it there is no much larger clone, and no base qualities were kept. This same CDR3 is encoded by further DNA sequences in the sample.

The treatment or condition label for this specimen denotes: roughly 18 received Ad26.COV2.S at low or high dose, single or two shots; about 5 received placebo; per-sample allocation not given. For vaccine and placebo recipients, the sequenced repertoires came from samples collected on day 63 after the first injection. In Cohort 1b, around 23 adults aged 18-55 years were enrolled at a single site in Boston, USA, between 29 July and 7 August 2020. As a vaccine, Ad26.COV2.S was a replication-incompetent adenovirus type 26 vector that expressed a prefusion-stabilized SARS-CoV-2 spike protein derived from the original Wuhan strain. The sequences come from peripheral blood, collected in a trial of Ad26.COV2.S vaccine versus placebo. The clonotype originates from a person between 18 and 65 years old who received the Ad26.COV2.S COVID-19 vaccine or a placebo.

In nucleotides, the sequence is TGTGCCAGCAGCCAGGGCGGAAACACCGGGGAGCTGTTTTTT. Translation gives CASSQGGNTGELFF. Recombination linked TRBV3-1 (or the pseudogene TRBV3-2) to TRBJ2-2; there is no confident call for the D gene. CDR1 and CDR2 are drawn from the germline V gene (reference sequence): LGHDT, YNNKEL. Taken from cysteine to phenylalanine, the CDR3 has 14 residues. The entry retains the CDR3 DNA only, 42 bases that are in frame from base 1. Trimming removed 3 bases from V and 2 bases from J, leaving 7 bases between the germline ends.